The source of this T cell receptor beta chain is a study of shared clonotypes between healthy human individuals. Naive CD8 isolation took CD45RO-negative cells positively selected for CCR7 and excluded terminally differentiated effector memory CD45RA+ cells. V was trimmed by 1 base and J by 0 bases, leaving 8 bases between them. This CDR3 is built from 14 residues. The germline CDR1 and CDR2 sequences are SGHRS and YFSETQ. The repertoire was sequenced with immunoSEQ multiplex PCR; TCRdb's copy has only in-frame clones and lacks some. Found here are about 680,000 clones, about 92% of them singletons; the top ten hold about a quarter.

The chain has TRBV5-1 and TRBJ2-7; possibly TRBD2 for D (5 bases). The sample consisted of naive CD8+ T cells sorted from blood. This TCR was recovered from a man aged 25-45 years in good health. CDR3: CASSLKRSSYEQYF. CDR3 DNA: TGCGCCAGCAGCTTGAAGCGGAGCTCCTACGAGCAGTACTTC.